This T cell receptor beta chain was sequenced during a study of regulatory T cells in long-lasting Graves disease. General observations from the study: Persistent Graves' patients possessed reduced TCR diversity relative to recently diagnosed ones.

V was shortened by 7 bases and J by 1 base, with 13 bases between the two germline ends. Germline V gives CDR1 SNHLY, CDR2 FYNNEI. This CDR3 spans 14 amino acids. CDR3-region Arm-PCR and iRepertoire HTBI primers produced the TCR beta libraries. Original processing methods: Detected in the samples were just over 60 TRBV and 14 TRBJ segments. TCRdb reprocessed the multiplex PCR reads via MiXCR and lists one record per CDR3 protein. The V and J calls and clone size come from TCRdb's table, not from the authors' own analysis. The table records 430,000 or so distinct CDR3 sequences, about 21% of them present only once. A few counts support this clonotype. What it recognizes is unknown. Sample time point: persistent/refractory GD, antithyroid drugs over 5 years with positive TRAb. PBMCs were the source of the RNA used for TCR sequencing. EDTA tubes collected 7.5 to 9.5 milliliters of peripheral blood.

Sequencing used peripheral blood mononuclear cells (PBMCs), obtained when the disease was refractory, from a patient treated with antithyroid drugs. The TCR sequence derives from a female donor with Graves disease. The chain has TRBV2 and TRBJ2-5, with unresolved D. CDR3 DNA sequence: TGTGCCAGCACCTTGGTCAGGAGCCAAGAGACCCAGTACTTC. It specifies CASTLVRSQETQYF.